This TCR beta chain was recorded in a study of blood T cell repertoires in COVID-19. As for the study in general: Spain, Italy and the United States supplied samples that represented acute and convalescent COVID-19. T cells, B-cell-depleted T cells, or PBMCs supplied cDNA or gDNA.

Germline V lookup: CDR1 SGHRS, CDR2 YFSETQ. The CDR3 covers 14 residues. Trimming cost V 7 bases and J 5 bases; bases outside gene matches: 8. Repertoires were generated with immunoSEQ multiplex PCR, while TCRdb's copy carries only in-frame clones and drops some. The table shows roughly 300,000 clones, with about 85% occurring only once. This sequence was found in a human donor in a cohort sampled during active COVID-19. Specimen: peripheral blood. The V call is TRBV5-1, the J call TRBJ2-5; 10 bases map to TRBD1. CDR3 sequence: CASAAGTGDETQYF. The CDR3 DNA follows: TGCGCCAGCGCCGCCGGGACAGGGGATGAGACCCAGTACTTC.